This T cell receptor beta chain originates from a study of shared clonotypes between healthy human individuals. Study at large: Aged 18 to 49, the donors were a couple of women and a few men. Findings and caveats of the study: What naive subsets generally showed was a larger estimated richness than memory subsets showed.

Concerning this clone itself: Its antigen is unidentified.

The CDR3 has 14 amino acids. V was pared by 2 bases and J by 4 bases, with 12 bases between. Per germline, CDR1 SGHKS and CDR2 YYEKEE (reference sequence). Memory CD4+ cells were the fraction left after CD45RA+ naive selection. Data came from immunoSEQ multiplex PCR; TCRdb stores just in-frame clones and leaves some out. The data contain over a million clones, about 75% of them seen just once; the ten biggest clones take up nearly 1.5%. The sample comprised memory CD4+ T cells sorted from blood. Subset defined: CD45RA-negative fraction. V and J are TRBV5-5 and TRBJ1-2; D uncertain. The receptor was derived from a man in his late teens or twenties in good health. The CDR3: CASSFAVPSYGYTF. In nucleotides, the CDR3 is TGTGCCAGCAGCTTTGCCGTCCCTTCCTATGGCTACACCTTC.